Shown below are 15 T cell receptor beta chains from a single sample sequenced in a study of tissue T cells after allogeneic stem cell transplantation. Libraries were prepared by immunoSEQ multiplex PCR; TCRdb keeps only in-frame clonotypes and omits some of them. The sample has about 48,000 clones, approximately 73% seen once. Source material: sorted cells pooled from one or two spleens. The receptors come from a pool of C57BL/6 mice in good health.

About this clone: The gene symbols are mouse symbols. The read ends 1 residue early relative to the CDR3; the germline J gene fills the gap. V is TRBV30 and J is TRBJ2-7, with D tentatively TRBD1 (6 bases). The ends were cut back, 1 base at V and 4 bases at J, with 8 bases in the middle. The CDR3 has 12 residues. Germline-derived CDR1 and CDR2 are SQVVS and ANEGSEA. The CDR3 is CSSRGRGYEQYF. The sequenced part of the CDR3 DNA is TGTAGTTCTAGAGGAAGGGGGTATGAACAGTAC.

Concerning this clone: The germline and genes are mouse ones. Sequencing ends 1 residue short of the CDR3 end; the germline J gene provides the rest. The chain uses TRBV13-2 and TRBJ2-1, with 10 bases identical to TRBD2. CDR3 length equals 15 residues. With V trimmed by 0 bases and J by 10 bases, 7 bases remained unmatched. Germline V lookup: CDR1 NNHNN, CDR2 SYGAGS (reference sequence). The CDR3 loop reads CASGDALGGREEQFF. The sequenced part of the CDR3 DNA is TGTGCCAGCGGTGATGCGCTGGGGGGGCGCGAGGAGCAGTTC.

Regarding this clone: The gene names given are mouse names. The missing CDR3 end, 1 residue past where the read stops, is filled in from the germline J gene. V is TRBV1 and J is TRBJ1-3; D not resolved. Germline V gives CDR1 NSQYPW, CDR2 LRSPGD (reference sequence). CDR3 length: 14 residues. V lost 5 bases, J lost 0 bases, and 8 bases lay in between. The CDR3 reads CTCSPDNSGNTLYF. Incomplete CDR3 DNA: TGCACCTGCAGTCCCGACAATTCTGGAAATACGCTCTAT.

Only a few counts were recorded for this clone. Each gene name is a mouse one. The read falls 1 residue short of the CDR3 end, and the missing part is taken from the germline J gene. Other DNA sequences in this sample translate to the same CDR3. This sequence joins TRBV13-2 and TRBJ1-2, with a possible D match to TRBD1 (5 bases). CDR3 length: 15 residues. Germline values: CDR1 NNHNN, CDR2 SYGAGS (reference sequence). Trimming removed 0 bases at V and 0 bases at J, with 9 bases between. This CDR3 reads CASGDAGQTNSDYTF. The DNA read from the CDR3 is TGTGCCAGCGGTGATGCAGGGCAGACAAACTCCGACTACACC.

Details on this clone: These gene names are mouse names. The part of the CDR3 DNA that was read is TGTGCAAGCAGCTTCCCCTCGACAGGGGTGGGCAACCAGGCTCCGCTT. This translates into CASSFPSTGVGNQAPL. The whole CDR3 is CASSFPSTGVGNQAPLF. The V gene is TRBV16, the J gene TRBJ1-5; TRBD1 matches 8 bases. The read is 1 residue too short to cover the CDR3 end, so that end is filled in from the germline J gene. Germline V gives CDR1 SGHSA, CDR2 FRNQAP. The CDR3 is 17 amino acids. V shed 3 bases and J 3 bases; nucleotides not matched to a gene: 10.

This clone was picked up one time. Gene names refer to mouse genes. The DNA read from the CDR3 is TGTGCCTGGAGTCCGGGGAGGGAGGAAGTCTTC. It is translated as CAWSPGREEVF. The full CDR3 is CAWSPGREEVFF. V usage is TRBV31 and J usage is TRBJ1-1; D ambiguous. The DNA ends 1 residue before the CDR3 does, and the rest of the CDR3 is filled in from the germline J gene. V was cut by 1 base and J by 8 bases, with 11 bases left in between. The CDR3 length is 12 residues. Germline CDR1 is GKSSPN and CDR2 is SITVG.

On this clone: The gene names given are mouse names. The read is 1 residue too short to cover the CDR3 end, so that end is filled in from the germline J gene. The V gene is TRBV2, the J gene TRBJ1-6, with 7 bases aligning to TRBD1. TRBJ1-6 is treated as an ORF (open reading frame) with a function not yet certain. CDR3 length: 17 residues. The germline CDR1 and CDR2 sequences are LGHNA and YSYQKL. V lost 0 bases to trimming and J lost 3 bases; unmatched junction nucleotides: 5. The CDR3 reads CASSQDTAGGYNSPLYF. The part of the CDR3 DNA that was read is TGTGCCAGCAGCCAAGATACCGCAGGGGGCTATAATTCGCCCCTCTAC.

For this clone: Genes here carry mouse names. The read terminates 1 residue before the CDR3 end, so the remaining end is supplied by the germline J gene. The V gene is TRBV24, the J gene TRBJ1-1; D call uncertain. This CDR3 region has 12 residues. Germline CDR1 and CDR2: KGHTA and FRNEEI. With 0 bases removed from V and 8 bases from J, the gap between germline ends came to 7 bases. The CDR3 spells CASSLYGREVFF. The CDR3 bases that were read are TGTGCCAGCAGTCTGTACGGGAGGGAAGTCTTC.

Comments on this clone: Gene names are mouse gene names. With the read ending 1 residue before the CDR3 end, the germline J gene is used to fill in that end. V gene TRBV13-2 combines with J gene TRBJ1-6; TRBD1 matches 7 bases. TRBJ1-6 is annotated as an ORF whose role is uncertain. Germline CDR1 is NNHNN and CDR2 is SYGAGS (reference sequence). The CDR3 totals 17 residues. J lost 0 bases, V lost 0 bases, and 3 bases had no gene match. CDR3 DNA (partial): TGTGCCAGCGGTGATGCACAGGGGACTTCCTATAATTCGCCCCTCTAC. Amino acids: CASGDAQGTSYNSPLY. The full CDR3 is CASGDAQGTSYNSPLYF.

For this clone: Germline and genes: mouse. The read halts 1 residue ahead of the CDR3 end, with the missing end drawn from the germline J gene. The genes are TRBV2 and TRBJ1-1, with D possibly matching TRBD1 (5 bases). CDR3 length: 15 amino acids. Germline V gives CDR1 LGHNA, CDR2 YSYQKL. V lost 0 bases to trimming and J lost 0 bases, with 8 bases between them. Incomplete CDR3 DNA: TGTGCCAGCAGCCAAGAGAGGACAACAAACACAGAAGTCTTC. This translates into CASSQERTTNTEVF. The whole CDR3 reads CASSQERTTNTEVFF.

This clone showed up just a few times. Gene names refer to mouse genes. The read halts 1 residue ahead of the CDR3 end, with the missing end drawn from the germline J gene. The rearrangement joins TRBV2 to TRBJ2-7; 10 bases fit TRBD2. CDR3 length equals 15 residues. V trimming: 0 bases; J trimming: 5 bases; junction bases outside the gene matches: 4. Germline lookup yields CDR1 LGHNA and CDR2 YSYQKL. The sequenced CDR3 bases are TGTGCCAGCAGCCAAGACCTGGGGGGGCGCGATGAACAGTAC. This codes for CASSQDLGGRDEQY. The entire CDR3 sequence reads CASSQDLGGRDEQYF.

A word on this clone: Mouse germline and gene names are used. The read ends 1 residue early relative to the CDR3; the germline J gene fills the gap. The chain couples TRBV13-3 to TRBJ1-1; 10 positions agree with TRBD1. V was pared by 5 bases and J by 5 bases, with 3 bases of the junction left unmatched. The CDR3 runs to 13 residues. Germline assignment: CDR1 NNHDY and CDR2 SYVADS. CDR3 sequence reads: CASRGTGETEVFF. The part of the CDR3 DNA that was read is TGTGCCAGCAGGGGGACAGGGGAAACAGAAGTCTTC.

Concerning this clone itself: Mouse germline and gene names are used. The CDR3 end is not reached by the read, which stops 1 residue before it; the germline J gene fills it in. The chain joins TRBV4 to TRBJ2-4; D possibly corresponds to TRBD1 (6 bases). Deletions cut 6 bases from V and 4 bases from J, with 8 bases between. CDR1 is LGHDT and CDR2 is YNNKQL in the germline V gene (reference sequence). The CDR3 extends over 12 amino acids. The CDR3 DNA, read in part, is TGTGCCAGCAGTCACAGGGAAAACACCTTGTAC. This encodes CASSHRENTLY. In full, the CDR3 reads CASSHRENTLYF.

A remark on this clone: Gene names follow the mouse nomenclature. The DNA ends 1 residue before the CDR3 does, and the rest of the CDR3 is filled in from the germline J gene. Other DNA sequences in this specimen translate into the identical CDR3. This chain uses TRBV12-1 with TRBJ2-7; D is uncertain. Trimming removed 0 bases at V and 1 base at J, with 0 bases between. The CDR3 totals 11 residues. Germline lookup yields CDR1 SGHSN and CDR2 HYEKVE. Incomplete CDR3 DNA: TGTGCCAGCTCTCTCTCCTATGAACAGTAC. Translating it yields CASSLSYEQY. In full, the CDR3 is CASSLSYEQYF.

Worth noting for this clone: All gene names here are mouse names. The sequence runs out 1 residue before the end of the CDR3; the remainder is reconstructed from the germline J gene. This sample also contains other DNA sequences that code for the same CDR3. The chain combines TRBV31 with TRBJ2-4; D remains unclear. CDR3 length: 13 amino acids. Germline lookup yields CDR1 GKSSPN and CDR2 SITVG. The V gene lost 1 base and the J gene lost 0 bases, with 5 bases spanning the gap. The CDR3 spells CAWSPGSQNTLYF. Incomplete CDR3 DNA: TGTGCCTGGAGTCCCGGGAGTCAAAACACCTTGTAC.